These T cell receptor beta chains were read from a single sample in a study of blood T cell repertoires in COVID-19. The method was immunoSEQ multiplex PCR; TCRdb's version includes in-frame clones alone and lacks a portion of them. This sample has hundreds of thousands of clones, with around 87% found just once. Sequenced material: peripheral blood. Receptors originate from a woman aged 60 to 75 with COVID-19, enrolled during active disease. CDR3s include the opening cysteine and the closing phenylalanine or tryptophan. D genes are given only for firm matches. Size is omitted from some rows. Given values are once, few, many or a class for expanded clones.

j_call: TRBJ2-1
v_call: TRBV6-5
clone_size: NA
d_call: TRBD2
cdr3_aa: CASRAGLAGPPEQFF
cdr3_nt: TGTGCCAGCAGGGCGGGACTAGCGGGGCCGCCCGAGCAGTTCTTC

j_call: TRBJ2-3
v_call: TRBV18
clone_size: NA
d_call: NA
cdr3_aa: CASSPRQEADTQYF
cdr3_nt: TGTGCCAGCTCACCACGCCAGGAAGCAGATACGCAGTATTTT

j_call: TRBJ2-2
v_call: TRBV4-1
clone_size: few
d_call: NA
cdr3_aa: CASSLGDWAGELFF
cdr3_nt: TGCGCCAGCAGCCTCGGGGATTGGGCCGGGGAGCTGTTTTTT

j_call: TRBJ2-5
v_call: TRBV5-4
clone_size: NA
d_call: NA
cdr3_aa: CASSPPGETQYF
cdr3_nt: TGTGCCAGCAGCCCCCCGGGAGAGACCCAGTACTTC

j_call: TRBJ2-3
v_call: TRBV7-3
clone_size: NA
d_call: TRBD2
cdr3_aa: CASSSSGTTDTQYF
cdr3_nt: TGTGCCAGCAGCTCCAGCGGGACCACAGATACGCAGTATTTT

j_call: TRBJ2-5
v_call: TRBV3-1/TRBV3-2
clone_size: NA
d_call: NA
cdr3_aa: CASSQGGQYQETQYF
cdr3_nt: TGTGCCAGCAGCCAAGGGGGGCAATACCAAGAGACCCAGTACTTC

j_call: TRBJ1-1
v_call: TRBV5-6
clone_size: NA
d_call: NA
cdr3_aa: CASSPRRDTEAFF
cdr3_nt: TGTGCCAGCAGCCCAAGGAGGGACACTGAAGCTTTCTTT

j_call: TRBJ2-1
v_call: TRBV19
clone_size: NA
d_call: TRBD1
cdr3_aa: CASARDRDGLNEQFF
cdr3_nt: TGTGCCAGTGCTCGGGACAGGGACGGCTTGAATGAGCAGTTCTTC

j_call: TRBJ2-2
v_call: TRBV28
clone_size: NA
d_call: TRBD1
cdr3_aa: CASKEGGQGNTGELFF
cdr3_nt: TGTGCCAGCAAAGAAGGGGGACAGGGGAACACCGGGGAGCTGTTTTTT

j_call: TRBJ1-2
v_call: TRBV9
clone_size: once
d_call: TRBD1
cdr3_aa: CASRDRDRGKKAGGYTF
cdr3_nt: TGTGCCAGCAGGGACCGGGACAGGGGAAAGAAGGCGGGAGGCTACACCTTC

j_call: TRBJ1-4
v_call: TRBV6-5
clone_size: NA
d_call: TRBD1
cdr3_aa: CASRTGGSNEKLFF
cdr3_nt: TGTGCCAGCAGGACAGGGGGATCTAATGAAAAACTGTTTTTT

j_call: TRBJ2-1
v_call: TRBV19
clone_size: NA
d_call: TRBD1
cdr3_aa: CASRPQGVNLDEQFF
cdr3_nt: TGTGCCAGTCGCCCACAGGGGGTTAACCTTGATGAGCAGTTCTTC

j_call: TRBJ2-7
v_call: TRBV4-1
clone_size: NA
d_call: NA
cdr3_aa: CASSQAGVDEQYF
cdr3_nt: TGCGCCAGCAGCCAAGCCGGGGTGGACGAGCAGTACTTC

j_call: TRBJ1-2
v_call: TRBV6-5
clone_size: few
d_call: TRBD1
cdr3_aa: CASSYIGGLNYGYTF
cdr3_nt: TGTGCCAGCAGTTACATAGGGGGCCTTAACTATGGCTACACCTTC

j_call: TRBJ2-7
v_call: TRBV5-6
clone_size: NA
d_call: NA
cdr3_aa: CASSNLGQRALGEQYF
cdr3_nt: TGTGCCAGCAGCAATCTGGGACAGCGGGCCTTAGGTGAGCAGTACTTC

j_call: TRBJ2-5
v_call: TRBV9
clone_size: NA
d_call: NA
cdr3_aa: CASSHYTGGETQYF
cdr3_nt: TGTGCCAGCAGCCATTATACCGGCGGGGAGACCCAGTACTTC

j_call: TRBJ2-5
v_call: TRBV12-3/TRBV12-4
clone_size: NA
d_call: NA
cdr3_aa: CASREQGQETQYF
cdr3_nt: TGTGCCAGCAGGGAGCAGGGTCAGGAGACCCAGTACTTC

j_call: TRBJ2-7
v_call: TRBV19
clone_size: NA
d_call: NA
cdr3_aa: CASSIDPGGAQYF
cdr3_nt: TGTGCCAGTAGTATAGATCCCGGCGGGGCGCAGTACTTC

j_call: TRBJ1-2
v_call: TRBV28
clone_size: once
d_call: NA
cdr3_aa: CASSSTGWSYGYTF
cdr3_nt: TGTGCCAGCAGTTCCACAGGGTGGTCCTATGGCTACACCTTC

j_call: TRBJ2-5
v_call: TRBV7-9
clone_size: NA
d_call: TRBD1
cdr3_aa: CASSHRGSETQYF
cdr3_nt: TGTGCCAGCAGCCACAGGGGTTCGGAGACCCAGTACTTC

j_call: TRBJ2-1
v_call: TRBV4-1
clone_size: NA
d_call: TRBD2
cdr3_aa: CASSLKPPAGDYNEQFF
cdr3_nt: TGCGCCAGCAGCCTAAAACCCCCAGCGGGGGACTACAATGAGCAGTTCTTC

j_call: TRBJ1-2
v_call: TRBV6-4
clone_size: NA
d_call: NA
cdr3_aa: CASRATGSPNYGYTF
cdr3_nt: TGTGCCAGCAGAGCAACAGGGAGTCCTAACTATGGCTACACCTTC

j_call: TRBJ1-2
v_call: TRBV13
clone_size: few
d_call: TRBD1
cdr3_aa: CASSSGTEALEGYTF
cdr3_nt: TGTGCCAGCAGCTCCGGGACAGAGGCCTTGGAGGGCTACACCTTC

j_call: TRBJ2-7
v_call: TRBV5-1
clone_size: NA
d_call: TRBD2
cdr3_aa: CASSLAGGTSYEQYF
cdr3_nt: TGCGCCAGCAGCCTAGCGGGGGGCACCTCCTACGAGCAGTACTTC

j_call: TRBJ2-1
v_call: TRBV6-8
clone_size: NA
d_call: TRBD2
cdr3_aa: CASSYWDGPRGGYNEQFF
cdr3_nt: TGTGCCAGCAGTTACTGGGACGGCCCGCGGGGGGGCTACAATGAGCAGTTCTTC

j_call: TRBJ1-1
v_call: TRBV7-9
clone_size: NA
d_call: NA
cdr3_aa: CASSLGSPGKKGEAFF
cdr3_nt: TGTGCCAGCAGCTTAGGGTCCCCAGGGAAAAAGGGTGAAGCTTTCTTT

j_call: TRBJ2-2
v_call: TRBV20-1
clone_size: NA
d_call: NA
cdr3_aa: CSASSGELTGELFF
cdr3_nt: TGCAGTGCTAGTTCCGGGGAGCTCACCGGGGAGCTGTTTTTT

j_call: TRBJ2-1
v_call: TRBV5-1
clone_size: once
d_call: TRBD1
cdr3_aa: CASSDTGGSYNEQFF
cdr3_nt: TGCGCCAGCAGCGACACAGGGGGCAGTTACAATGAGCAGTTCTTC

j_call: TRBJ2-3
v_call: TRBV27
clone_size: NA
d_call: TRBD1
cdr3_aa: CASSSGQPSTDTQYF
cdr3_nt: TGTGCCAGCAGTTCGGGACAGCCTAGCACAGATACGCAGTATTTT

j_call: TRBJ2-7
v_call: TRBV10-3
clone_size: NA
d_call: NA
cdr3_aa: CAISETGAYEQYF
cdr3_nt: TGTGCCATCAGTGAGACCGGGGCCTACGAGCAGTACTTC

j_call: TRBJ2-1
v_call: TRBV6-5
clone_size: NA
d_call: TRBD2
cdr3_aa: CASGRLAGGRNEQFF
cdr3_nt: TGTGCCAGCGGCCGACTAGCGGGGGGGCGCAATGAGCAGTTCTTC

j_call: TRBJ1-2
v_call: TRBV14
clone_size: NA
d_call: NA
cdr3_aa: CASSQVGAASVYGYTF
cdr3_nt: TGTGCCAGCAGCCAAGTTGGAGCCGCCAGCGTCTATGGCTACACCTTC

j_call: TRBJ1-1
v_call: TRBV18
clone_size: NA
d_call: NA
cdr3_aa: CASSPGRGNTEAFF
cdr3_nt: TGTGCCAGCTCACCGGGCAGGGGGAACACTGAAGCTTTCTTT

j_call: TRBJ1-4
v_call: TRBV25-1
clone_size: NA
d_call: TRBD1
cdr3_aa: CASSESNRGSTNEKLFF
cdr3_nt: TGTGCCAGCAGTGAATCAAACAGGGGGTCGACTAATGAAAAACTGTTTTTT

j_call: TRBJ1-3
v_call: TRBV6-5
clone_size: NA
d_call: TRBD1
cdr3_aa: CASTQGQGANTIYF
cdr3_nt: TGTGCCAGCACCCAGGGACAGGGGGCCAACACCATATATTTT

j_call: TRBJ1-2
v_call: TRBV5-5
clone_size: NA
d_call: TRBD1
cdr3_aa: CASSSLTGGGSSGYTF
cdr3_nt: TGTGCCAGCAGCTCCTTGACAGGGGGTGGTTCGAGTGGCTACACCTTC

j_call: TRBJ1-1
v_call: TRBV4-1
clone_size: NA
d_call: NA
cdr3_aa: CASSQGDAGTLEAFF
cdr3_nt: TGCGCCAGCAGCCAAGGGGATGCTGGGACACTTGAAGCTTTCTTT

j_call: TRBJ2-2
v_call: TRBV5-1
clone_size: once
d_call: NA
cdr3_aa: CASLELTGSAGELFF
cdr3_nt: TGCGCCAGCCTTGAACTGACAGGTTCGGCCGGGGAGCTGTTTTTT

j_call: TRBJ1-2
v_call: TRBV3-1/TRBV3-2
clone_size: NA
d_call: NA
cdr3_aa: CASSPLREGGYTF
cdr3_nt: TGTGCCAGCAGCCCTCTCAGGGAGGGAGGCTACACCTTC

j_call: TRBJ2-7
v_call: TRBV5-1
clone_size: NA
d_call: NA
cdr3_aa: CASSLGLGGLYEQYF
cdr3_nt: TGCGCCAGCAGCTTGGGATTGGGGGGGCTCTACGAGCAGTACTTC

j_call: TRBJ2-7
v_call: TRBV4-1
clone_size: NA
d_call: TRBD2
cdr3_aa: CASSQDRAGINEQYF
cdr3_nt: TGCGCCAGCAGCCAAGACCGAGCGGGGATAAACGAGCAGTACTTC

j_call: TRBJ2-3
v_call: TRBV25-1
clone_size: NA
d_call: NA
cdr3_aa: CASSRRGVTDTQYF
cdr3_nt: TGTGCCAGCAGTCGGCGGGGAGTTACAGATACGCAGTATTTT

j_call: TRBJ1-2
v_call: TRBV6-5
clone_size: NA
d_call: TRBD1
cdr3_aa: CASRPTGGAGYTF
cdr3_nt: TGTGCCAGCAGGCCTACAGGGGGCGCGGGCTACACCTTC

j_call: TRBJ2-5
v_call: TRBV6-6
clone_size: NA
d_call: NA
cdr3_aa: CASSNTQETQYF
cdr3_nt: TGTGCCAGCAGCAACACCCAAGAGACCCAGTACTTC

j_call: TRBJ1-2
v_call: TRBV21-1
clone_size: once
d_call: NA
cdr3_aa: CASRSSLEQGYTF
cdr3_nt: TGTGCCAGCCGATCATCCTTGGAGCAGGGCTACACCTTC

j_call: TRBJ2-3
v_call: TRBV27
clone_size: NA
d_call: TRBD1
cdr3_aa: CASSLPGQGIDTQYF
cdr3_nt: TGTGCCAGCAGTTTACCGGGACAGGGGATAGATACGCAGTATTTT

j_call: TRBJ1-1
v_call: TRBV4-1
clone_size: NA
d_call: NA
cdr3_aa: CASSQNRWNTEAFF
cdr3_nt: TGCGCCAGCAGCCAAAACAGGTGGAACACTGAAGCTTTCTTT

j_call: TRBJ2-3
v_call: TRBV5-1
clone_size: NA
d_call: NA
cdr3_aa: CASSFQGGTDTQYF
cdr3_nt: TGCGCCAGCAGCTTCCAGGGTGGCACAGATACGCAGTATTTT

j_call: TRBJ1-4
v_call: TRBV7-9
clone_size: NA
d_call: TRBD1
cdr3_aa: CASSSTGTGTEKLFF
cdr3_nt: TGTGCCAGCAGCTCAACCGGGACAGGGACAGAAAAACTGTTTTTT